These 27 T cell receptor beta chains came from one sample sequenced in a study of T-cell memory formation after mild COVID-19 (dated by TCRdb to the early 2020s). Libraries came from 5' RACE. The data were produced on an Illumina NovaSeq 6000. TCRdb trimmed public reads at Q25 via fastp, called clones via MiXCR and kept in-frame beta chains. Each entry is one CDR3 protein sequence, shown with its most common DNA and genes. The sample table contains 150,000 to 200,000 distinct CDR3 sequences; only one count was recorded for around 18% of them. The ten biggest clones cover roughly 3.8% of the sample. The sample was PBMCs or a T cell subset sorted from them (not recorded which). These receptors all come from a man aged 18 to 35 who had mild COVID-19 (a few samples of this study predate the infection). The sample titles of this study are shuffled in the database, so cell type and time point are left out; the donor was told from shared clones.

The chain carries TRBV7-2 and TRBJ1-3, with unresolved D. Germline V lookup: CDR1 SGHTA, CDR2 FQGNSA. Trimming shortened V by 2 bases and J by 0 bases, and 8 bases separated the two germline ends. This CDR3 is built from 15 residues. Here the CDR3 reads CASSLSVSSGNTIYF. CDR3 nucleotide sequence: TGTGCCAGCAGCTTATCTGTCTCCTCTGGAAACACCATATATTTT.

This clonotype came up a few times. The V call is TRBV10-3, the J call TRBJ1-1; D is uncertain. The germline V gene encodes CDR1 ENHRY and CDR2 SYGVKD. Trimming left V 0 bases short and J 5 bases short, with 10 bases between. The CDR3 runs 14 residues. The CDR3 sequence: CAISESKGRTEAFF. The CDR3, as DNA: TGTGCCATCAGTGAGTCGAAAGGGAGGACTGAAGCTTTCTTT.

Only a few counts were recorded for this clonotype. Written as DNA, the CDR3 is TGTGCCAGCAGTTTCGGACAGGGAGGTCGCGAGACCCAGTACTTC. Amino acids: CASSFGQGGRETQYF. V and J are TRBV12-3 or TRBV12-4 and TRBJ2-5, with TRBD1 matching over 8 bases. Trimming removed 3 bases from V and 5 bases from J; junction bases left unmatched: 8. The CDR3 runs to 15 residues.

This clonotype was observed a handful of times. The chain joins TRBV4-1 to TRBJ1-1, with a weak D call TRBD1 (5 bases). The CDR3 extends over 14 amino acids. Germline-derived CDR1 and CDR2 are MGHRA and YSYEKL. Deletions cut 2 bases from V and 4 bases from J, with 11 bases between. CDR3 coding DNA: TGCGCCAGCAGCCAACCGACGGGGGGCACTGAAGCTTTCTTT. It translates to CASSQPTGGTEAFF.

The rearrangement uses TRBV7-9 and TRBJ2-6; TRBD1 aligns across 12 bases. The V segment lost 7 bases and the J segment 3 bases; nucleotides outside the gene matches: 7. This CDR3 contains 17 residues. Germline loops: CDR1 SEHNR, CDR2 FQNEAQ (reference sequence). This CDR3 is CASTLGQGAGGANVLTF. The CDR3 DNA is TGTGCCAGCACCCTGGGACAGGGGGCTGGTGGGGCCAACGTCCTGACTTTC.

This clonotype was found a few times. The V gene is TRBV12-3 or TRBV12-4, the J gene TRBJ2-5, with D unclear. Trimming removed 0 bases at V and 4 bases at J, with 12 bases between. The CDR3 spans 15 residues. CDR3 region: CASSLADRPRETQYF. The CDR3, as DNA: TGTGCCAGCAGTTTAGCGGATAGGCCAAGAGAGACCCAGTACTTC.

This clonotype has a handful of counts. The V gene is TRBV6-1, the J gene TRBJ2-3; no firm D call. Trimming cost V 6 bases and J 2 bases, with 3 bases left between them. The CDR3 is made up of 11 amino acids. The germline gives CDR1 MNHNS, CDR2 SASEGT. CDR3 bases: TGTGCCAGCAGGACCACAGATACGCAGTATTTT. It translates to CASRTTDTQYF.

This clonotype was counted between two and nine times. The chain links TRBV4-3 to TRBJ2-5; possibly TRBD1 for D (7 bases). CDR1 is LGHNA, CDR2 YSLEER, per germline. This CDR3 contains 16 residues. Trimming removed 0 bases at V and 5 bases at J, with 16 bases between. The CDR3 reads CASSQDGGGAGETQYF. The CDR3 DNA reads TGCGCCAGCAGCCAAGATGGAGGGGGCGCGGGCGAGACCCAGTACTTC.

This clonotype was found a few times. This chain joins TRBV28 and TRBJ1-5; maybe TRBD1 (5 bases). In germline, CDR1 is MDHEN, CDR2 SYDVKM. The CDR3 has 14 amino acids. Trimming pared 6 bases from V and 4 bases from J, leaving 13 bases between. The CDR3 bases are TGTGCCAGCAGCAACGGTGGGACTAATCAGCCCCAGCATTTT. Protein product: CASSNGGTNQPQHF.

The sample holds a few counts of this clonotype. Here the CDR3 DNA reads TGTGCCAGCAGTTCTAGGTCGTTGGGTCAGCCCCAGCATTTT. Its translation is CASSSRSLGQPQHF. This chain uses TRBV6-6 with TRBJ1-5; D is undetermined. Trimming left V 4 bases short and J 6 bases short, with 13 bases between. Germline CDR1 is MNHNY and CDR2 is SVGAGI (reference sequence). The CDR3 totals 14 residues.

V gene TRBV28 combines with J gene TRBJ2-3, with D unresolved. The CDR3 extends over 13 amino acids. The germline gives CDR1 MDHEN, CDR2 SYDVKM. Trimming stripped 7 bases from V and 0 bases from J, with 8 bases between. The CDR3, as DNA: TGTGCCAGCAACACCCGGAGCACAGATACGCAGTATTTT. Amino acids: CASNTRSTDTQYF.

This clonotype was counted between two and nine times. This chain connects TRBV7-2 to TRBJ1-1; TRBD1 is a possible D gene (6 bases). CDR1 is SGHTA, CDR2 FQGNSA, per germline. The length of the CDR3 is 17 residues. Trimming pared 4 bases from V and 8 bases from J, leaving 26 bases between. The CDR3 spells CASSSSSIQGMTSEAFF. The CDR3 region has the DNA TGTGCCAGCAGCTCGTCATCGATACAGGGTATGACCTCCGAAGCTTTCTTT.

This clonotype occurred many times. The rearrangement uses TRBV5-1 and TRBJ2-3; TRBD1 matches at 8 bases. Trimming at V came to 4 bases and at J to 3 bases, leaving 4 bases not matched to a gene. This CDR3 region has 14 residues. Germline values: CDR1 SGHRS, CDR2 YFSETQ. CDR3 sequence (DNA): TGCGCCAGCAGCCCGGGACAGGAGACAGATACGCAGTATTTT. Encoded protein: CASSPGQETDTQYF.

This clonotype was observed a few times. The chain couples TRBV29-1 to TRBJ2-1; D tentatively reads TRBD1 or TRBD2 (5 bases each). CDR3 length: 14 residues. The ends were cut back, 4 bases at V and 0 bases at J, with 10 bases in the middle. The germline V gene encodes CDR1 SQVTM and CDR2 ANQGSEA. The CDR3 DNA is TGCAGCGTTGCACCAGGGAGCTCCTACAATGAGCAGTTCTTC. Its protein product is CSVAPGSSYNEQFF.

A note on this clonotype: A single base separates this from a much larger clone, so it may be a read error. This chain uses TRBV6-5 with TRBJ2-3, with D possibly TRBD1 on 5 matching bases. V was clipped by 4 bases and J by 0 bases, with 8 bases between them. The V gene's germline CDR1 is MNHEY and CDR2 SVGAGI. CDR3 size: 14 residues. CDR3 nucleotides: TGTGCCAGCAGTTCCCGACAGAGCACAGATACGCAGTATTTT. It encodes CASSSRQSTDTQYF.

The J gene is TRBJ2-7, the V gene TRBV28; no firm D call. Germline V lookup: CDR1 MDHEN, CDR2 SYDVKM. V was pared by 4 bases and J by 3 bases, with 4 bases between. This CDR3 has 11 amino acids. The CDR3 sequence: CASSSRYEQYV. In DNA, the CDR3 is TGTGCCAGCAGTTCGCGCTACGAGCAGTACGTC.

The chain combines TRBV20-1 with TRBJ2-5, with a tentative D call TRBD1 (6 bases). V was pared by 6 bases and J by 7 bases, with 18 bases between. In germline, CDR1 is DFQATT, CDR2 SNEGSKA (reference sequence). This CDR3 contains 13 residues. CDR3 nucleotide sequence: TGCAGTGCGTGCTTAGAAGGGGGATGGACCCAGTACTTC. This codes for CSACLEGGWTQYF.

This clonotype has just a few counts. The chain is built from TRBV12-3 or TRBV12-4 and TRBJ2-5, with TRBD1 matching 9 bases. The CDR3 runs 13 residues. J was trimmed by 3 bases and V by 7 bases; bases with no gene match: 3. The CDR3 sequence is CASTRTGEETQYF. The CDR3 DNA reads TGTGCCAGCACAAGGACAGGGGAAGAGACCCAGTACTTC.

The J gene is TRBJ2-1, the V gene TRBV11-2; 9 nucleotides agree with TRBD2. Trimming at V came to 5 bases and at J to 9 bases, leaving 14 bases not matched to a gene. CDR1 is SGHAT and CDR2 is FQNNGV in the germline V gene. The CDR3 runs 16 residues. The CDR3: CASSPGLAPDEGEQFF. In DNA, the CDR3 is TGTGCCAGCAGCCCCGGACTAGCGCCAGATGAGGGTGAGCAGTTCTTC.

The CDR3 spells CASSRLEETQYF. CDR3 nucleotides: TGTGCCAGCAGCCGATTGGAAGAGACCCAGTACTTC. This chain links TRBV3-1 with TRBJ2-5; no clear D. This CDR3 contains 12 residues. CDR1 is LGHDT, CDR2 YNNKEL, per germline (reference sequence). The germline V and J ends were trimmed by 4 bases and 3 bases, with 6 bases remaining between them.

This sequence joins TRBV5-1 and TRBJ1-4; no reliable D call. The CDR3 is 16 residues long. Germline CDR1 reads SGHRS; CDR2 reads YFSETQ. Trimming pared 6 bases from V and 4 bases from J, leaving 19 bases between. The CDR3 DNA reads TGCGCCAGCAAGCTCGGAATTTCGCGGGATAATGAAAAACTGTTTTTT. Its translation: CASKLGISRDNEKLFF.

Only a few counts were recorded for this clonotype. The chain links TRBV6-2 or TRBV6-3 to TRBJ1-1; D is ambiguous. Trimming shortened V by 4 bases and J by 1 base, and 7 bases separated the two germline ends. The germline CDR1 and CDR2 sequences are MNHEY and SVGEGT. This CDR3 is 13 amino acids long. The CDR3 nucleotides read TGTGCCAGCAGTTCGCCGAGGAACACTGAAGCTTTCTTT. Translating it yields CASSSPRNTEAFF.

This chain links TRBV27 with TRBJ1-4, with 9 bases aligning to TRBD1. Germline values: CDR1 MNHEY, CDR2 SMNVEV (reference sequence). There are 14 residues in the CDR3. V lost 5 bases, J lost 7 bases, and 5 bases stayed unmatched. DNA for the CDR3: TGTGCCAGCAGTACCCGGGACAGGGCTGAAAAACTGTTTTTT. Its protein product is CASSTRDRAEKLFF. Full variable domain (missing parts from reference TRBV27 and TRBJ1-4): EAQVTQNPRYLITVTGKKLTVTCSQNMNHEYMSWYRQDPGLGLRQIYYSMNVEVTDKGDVPEGYKVSRKEKRNFPLILESPSPNQTSLYFCASSTRDRAEKLFFGSGTQLSVL.

This chain joins TRBV12-3 or TRBV12-4 and TRBJ2-3; D is undetermined. V lost 2 bases and J 4 bases, leaving 16 bases between the germline ends. The CDR3 is 16 residues long. The CDR3 reads CASSLRSTGYADTQYF. The CDR3 DNA is TGTGCCAGCAGTTTAAGGAGCACTGGTTATGCAGATACGCAGTATTTT.

This clonotype was found a few times. One end of the junction fails to match germline, which may point to a read error. The CDR3 is CASREGGGAVHEQFF. The CDR3 bases are TGTGCCAGCAGGGAAGGCGGGGGGGCTGTCCATGAGCAGTTCTTC. The genes are TRBV2 and TRBJ2-1; 9 bases align to TRBD2. The CDR3 has 15 amino acids. Germline V lookup: CDR1 SNHLY, CDR2 FYNNEI. Full variable domain (remainder filled in from reference TRBV2 and TRBJ2-1): EPEVTQTPSHQVTQMGQEVILRCVPISNHLYFYWYRQILGQKVEFLVSFYNNEISEKSEIFDDQFSVERPDGSNFTLKIRSTKLEDSAMYFCASREGGGAVHEQFFGPGTRLTVL.

In this sample, this clonotype turned up a few times. The CDR3 nucleotides read TGTGCCAGCAGCCAGCCCAAGGGCGGGGGGCCCACCGGGGAGCTGTTTTTT. Translating it yields CASSQPKGGGPTGELFF. The genes are TRBV6-5 and TRBJ2-2, with 8 bases lining up with TRBD2. V lost 6 bases to trimming and J lost 4 bases; unmatched junction nucleotides: 13. The CDR3 spans 17 residues. The germline V gene has CDR1 MNHEY and CDR2 SVGAGI.

The chain couples TRBV4-3 to TRBJ2-3; D tentatively fits TRBD1 or TRBD2 (5 bases each). The ends were cut back, 4 bases at V and 5 bases at J, with 13 bases in the middle. This CDR3 region has 14 residues. In germline, CDR1 is LGHNA, CDR2 YSLEER. The CDR3 protein is CASSLGTVQDTQYF. Here the CDR3 DNA reads TGCGCCAGCAGCCTCGGGACGGTACAAGATACGCAGTATTTT.